The 6 T cell receptor beta chains below come from one sample, sequenced in a study of OX40 agonist ivuxolimab in advanced cancers. Measured with immunoSEQ multiplex PCR; TCRdb has only the in-frame clones, and not every one. The sample consists of roughly 71,000 clones, 88% of them appearing once. The source material was CD4+ or CD8+ T cells sorted from blood, sampled in a trial of the OX40 agonist ivuxolimab. The receptors derive from an adult with an advanced solid tumor such as melanoma, head and neck, liver or kidney cancer.

This chain joins TRBV11-2 and TRBJ2-1; TRBD2 might be the D (5 bases). Looked up from germline, CDR1 is SGHAT and CDR2 is FQNNGV. CDR3 size: 13 residues. Trimming took 0 bases from V and 11 from J, leaving 11 bases between them. The CDR3 DNA follows: TGTGCCAGCAGCTTAGAGGCCGGACTCCAGCAGTTCTTC. Its protein product is CASSLEAGLQQFF.

The CDR3 sequence: CASSYGQGSYNEQFF. Written as DNA, the CDR3 is TGCGCCAGCAGCTACGGACAGGGCTCCTACAATGAGCAGTTCTTC. V and J are TRBV5-1 and TRBJ2-1; 8 positions match TRBD1. Germline CDR1 and CDR2: SGHRS and YFSETQ. The CDR3 is 15 residues long. Germline trimming cut 3 bases from V and 0 bases from J; bases unmatched to any gene: 2.

The chain uses TRBV5-4 and TRBJ1-2; perhaps TRBD1 as D (5 bases). The CDR3 spans 17 residues. The germline CDR1 and CDR2 sequences are SGHNT and YYREEE (reference sequence). Deletions cut 4 bases from V and 0 bases from J, with 19 bases between. Here the CDR3 reads CASSPPGRPGPNYGYTF. In DNA, the CDR3 is TGTGCCAGCAGCCCTCCGGGGCGTCCGGGCCCTAACTATGGCTACACCTTC.

The V call is TRBV27, the J call TRBJ1-4, with D uncertain. Germline CDR1 and CDR2: MNHEY and SMNVEV (reference sequence). Trimming took off 2 bases at V and 8 bases at J, with 15 bases between the two ends. The CDR3 is made up of 15 amino acids. CDR3 sequence reads: CASSLGWGSEEKLFF. CDR3 nucleotides: TGTGCCAGCAGTTTAGGGTGGGGATCCGAGGAAAAACTGTTTTTT.

The chain joins TRBV6-1 to TRBJ1-2, with D tentatively TRBD1 (5 bases). V dropped 0 bases and J dropped 3 bases, with 8 bases sitting between them. Germline V lookup: CDR1 MNHNS, CDR2 SASEGT. The CDR3 covers 14 residues. This chain's CDR3 is CASSEAQGYYGYTF. In DNA, the CDR3 is TGTGCCAGCAGTGAAGCGCAGGGATACTATGGCTACACCTTC.

V gene TRBV9 combines with J gene TRBJ1-1, with no clear D. The ends were cut back, 0 bases at V and 4 bases at J, with 13 bases in the middle. The germline CDR1 and CDR2 sequences are SGDLS and YYNGEE. The CDR3 is 15 residues long. In DNA form, the CDR3 reads TGTGCCAGCAGCGTAGGGGCCGGCCTGAGCACTGAAGCTTTCTTT. It codes for CASSVGAGLSTEAFF. The full variable domain, its missing parts supplied by reference TRBV9 and TRBJ1-1, is DSGVTQTPKHLITATGQRVTLRCSPRSGDLSVYWYQQSLDQGLQFLIQYYNGEERAKGNILERFSAQQFPDLHSELNLSSLELGDSALYFCASSVGAGLSTEAFFGQGTRLTVV.